The sequence of this TCR beta chain was determined in a study of type 1 regulatory T cells. Study-wide context: T-allo10 is an in vitro-generated, Tr1-enriched CD4 T cell product specific for alloantigen. Broader study findings: Compared with non-type 1 regulatory T cells, type 1 regulatory T cells showed a more restricted TCR repertoire.

Germline-derived CDR1 and CDR2 are MNHNS and SASEGT. The V end lost 7 bases, the J end lost 4 bases, and 13 bases lay between the germline ends. The CDR3 runs 14 residues. Each CDR3 protein is one row after TCRdb ran MiXCR on the reads. This table holds about 60,000 distinct CDR3 sequences, around 49% found once. With regard to this clonotype: The antigen remains unidentified.

Sequencing was carried out using cultured non-Tr1 T cells, either the whole culture or a sorted T cell fraction (not recorded which). The clonotype was recovered from a human donor in good health. This chain joins TRBV6-1 and TRBJ2-2, with D possibly TRBD1 on 6 matching bases. In DNA, the CDR3 is TGTGCCAGCAACCCCCAGGGGAGCACCGGGGAGCTGTTTTTT. This gives the protein CASNPQGSTGELFF.